The TCR beta chain under discussion was sequenced for a study of beta chain features in type 1 diabetes (dated by TCRdb to 2016 to 2018). For context, the study as a whole: Patients and healthy donors did not differ in mean age, gender distribution, total cell number or subset yield. In the study, TCRB repertoires of sorted circulating CD4+ T cell subsets from recently diagnosed type 1 diabetes patients were compared with those of matched healthy donors. Naive and central memory subsets were obtained from all 28 donors, but regulatory and stem cell-like memory subsets were isolated from only 8 patients and 8 healthy donors. Across all samples, approximately 100 million sorted cells were examined, and cell number per subset correlated strongly with RNA yield. On the study overall, not on this receptor specifically: Because cDNA was sequenced instead of genomic DNA, activated cells with high expression could be over-represented, although the groups did not differ in activation or CD3 levels. Type 1 diabetes patients showed a moderate but significant shortening of TCRB CDR3 length in all four CD4+ subsets. Shorter templates might have been favored by PCR, but patient and control samples were amplified and corrected together, so both groups would have been affected equally by any skew. At VDJ recombination sites, patients with type 1 diabetes made fewer insertions and deleted more nucleotides, a pattern implying thymic rearrangement abnormalities. Because small numbers of individuals were included in the HLA sub-analyses, any influence of HLA type on TCRB rearrangement was left unresolved. Naive, central memory and regulatory TCRB repertoires appeared to be more similar among patients than among healthy donors.

The CDR3 covers 12 residues, taking in both the cysteine and the phenylalanine. The DNA shown is the 36-base CDR3, in frame from base 1. The junction shows trimming of 4 bases on V and 6 bases on J, plus 5 bases between the germline ends. Looking up the germline V gene (reference sequence) yields CDR1 SGHNT and CDR2 YYREEE. All of the isolated RNA was reverse transcribed with the High Capacity cDNA Reverse Transcription Kit, so expressed TCRB transcripts were sequenced. Naive, central memory and regulatory T cell samples underwent deep immunoSEQ sequencing, averaging about 3.57 million total reads per sample. After sorted cells were lysed in RLT buffer, RNA was extracted with DNase-treated RNeasy Micro or Mini kits, with the choice depending on cell number. To prevent cross-contamination, every cell subset was processed on its own, while patient and healthy donor samples were processed together. TCRB sequences were amplified from cDNA with the immunoSEQ multiplex PCR, producing 87-bp fragments spanning the CDR3 region. Sequencing of the amplicons was performed on the Illumina HiSeq platform. In the authors' own workflow: Synthetic template baselines were used to correct PCR bias computationally, reads within Hamming distance 2 were collapsed together, and singletons that could not be merged were discarded. Reads were aligned against IMGT so that V, D and J genes, CDR3 length and insertions or deletions at six rearrangement sites could be assigned. Within each subset, clonotype counts were normalized to the number of sorted cells before true diversity and Gini coefficients were calculated with the tcR R package. Repertoire sharing was quantified using the overlap coefficient calculated on TCRB nucleotide sequences. TCRdb re-hosts the immuneACCESS table, in-frame sequences only. Its copies lack some clones; in the studies checked, an unresolved V gene accounts for under half of them, and the cause for the rest is not known. V and J calls plus clone size are reproduced from that table; the DNA served to infer D and trimming. The sample has about 130,000 clones on record, around 9% of them singletons. Approximately 0.7% of the sample goes to the ten largest clones.

This clone was picked up a small number of times. No antigen is known for it. Base qualities are missing; no much larger clone stands one base away. Each donor gave one peripheral blood draw, averaging approximately 0.12 L, which was collected into heparinised tubes. Using a panel that included CD45RO, CCR7, CD25, CD127, CD95 and CD27, naive, central memory, regulatory and stem cell-like memory CD4+ T cells were sorted on a BD FACSAria II. All sorted populations exceeded 98% purity. PBMCs were isolated immediately by Lymphoprep density gradient centrifugation and stained directly without culture. To minimize batch effects, samples were stained and sorted in pairs, one healthy donor with one patient per experiment.

Sequencing was performed on central memory CD4+ T cells from blood. The source is a man aged 25-40 years with type 1 diabetes. The rearranged segments are TRBV5-4 and TRBJ2-6; too little of a D gene remains to name it. The CDR3 amino acid sequence is: CASSPSANVLTF. The base sequence is TGTGCCAGCAGCCCCTCGGCCAACGTCCTGACTTTC.